This T cell receptor (beta chain) derives from a study of blood T cell repertoires in COVID-19. Looking at the study overall: Some COVID-19 samples were acute and others convalescent; all came from the United States, Italy and Spain. Sample material is recorded as cDNA or gDNA derived from T cells, B-cell-depleted T cells, or PBMCs.

In germline, CDR1 is SGHRS, CDR2 YFSETQ. The CDR3 covers 15 residues. The trim removed 4 bases at V and 3 bases at J, leaving 8 bases unmatched. Original analysis: Quantification of nucleated cells was approximated via reference gene primer amplification. The method was immunoSEQ multiplex PCR; TCRdb's version includes in-frame clones alone and lacks a portion of them. Clone size and the V and J calls come from that table; the DNA yielded D and trimming. The repertoire holds 40,000 or so clones, with around nine tenths as singletons. This clone showed up just once. Sequenced sample: peripheral blood. The sequence was collected from a human donor in a cohort sampled during active COVID-19. The chain has TRBV5-1 and TRBJ1-1, with TRBD1 matching 8 bases. The CDR3 spells CASSPQGAGDTEAFF. The DNA of the CDR3 is TGCGCCAGCAGCCCCCAGGGGGCGGGGGACACTGAAGCTTTCTTT.